These 2 T cell receptor beta chains came from one sample sequenced in a study of CD8+CD57+ T cells in acquired aplastic anemia. Genomic DNA constituted the template upon which TCR beta VDJ and CDR3 profiling was performed. Using its own MiXCR run on the reads, TCRdb lists one record per CDR3 protein. Here the sample spans roughly 170,000 distinct CDR3 sequences, 45% to 60% being singletons. Patients sequenced had flow cytometry evidence of CD8+CD57+ cell expansion. Sequenced material: sorted CD4+, CD8+, or CD8+CD57+ T cells (not recorded which) from PBMCs. The source is a human donor with aplastic anemia.

The chain couples TRBV6-1 to TRBJ1-4; 8 positions match TRBD1. The length of the CDR3 is 15 residues. In germline, CDR1 is MNHNS, CDR2 SASEGT. V was pared by 6 bases and J by 4 bases, with 7 bases of the junction left unmatched. This chain's CDR3 is CASRTLGQGNEKLFF. CDR3 DNA: TGTGCCAGCAGGACGTTAGGACAGGGTAATGAAAAACTGTTTTTT.

Worth noting for this clonotype: One junction end does not reproduce the germline sequence, and a read error may be involved. The chain employs TRBV10-2 and TRBJ2-3, with D perhaps matching TRBD2 (5 bases). CDR1 is WSHSY and CDR2 is SAAADI in the germline V gene. The CDR3 is 14 amino acids. CDR3 sequence (DNA): TGCGCCAGCCACGGGAAGTCCCTCACAGATACGCAGTACTTT. It encodes CASHGKSLTDTQYF.